This passage covers 21 T cell receptor beta chains from one sample sequenced in a study of beta chain features in type 1 diabetes. Expressed TCRB transcripts were sequenced because the entire RNA isolate underwent reverse transcription. Sequencing used immunoSEQ multiplex PCR; TCRdb keeps in-frame clones, though not all of them. The sample includes about 900,000 clones, roughly 16% of them seen just once. The sequenced sample consisted of naive CD4+ T cells from blood. The receptors originated from a woman younger than 30 in good health.

V and J are TRBV19 and TRBJ2-1, with D hard to call. Trimming stripped 1 base from V and 5 bases from J, with 18 bases between. The CDR3 runs 17 residues. Germline values: CDR1 LNHDA, CDR2 SQIVND (reference sequence). CDR3 residues: CASSIAVGLVKDNEQFF. The CDR3 bases are TGTGCCAGTAGTATAGCGGTCGGGCTAGTAAAAGACAATGAGCAGTTCTTC.

The sample holds a few counts of this clone. The chain couples TRBV18 to TRBJ2-2; TRBD2 agrees at 12 bases. Trimming cost V 6 bases and J 3 bases; bases outside gene matches: 11. This CDR3 comprises 18 residues. Per the germline V gene, CDR1 is KGHSH and CDR2 is LQKENI. CDR3 residues: CASSTLHLAGGDTGELFF. CDR3 in DNA: TGTGCCAGCTCCACTCTTCACCTAGCGGGAGGGGACACCGGGGAGCTGTTTTTT.

V usage is TRBV4-2 and J usage is TRBJ2-2, with 10 nucleotides matching TRBD2. J lost 7 bases, V lost 7 bases, and 12 bases had no gene match. Germline loops: CDR1 LGHNA, CDR2 YNFKEQ. The CDR3 is 16 residues long. CDR3 nucleotide sequence: TGTGCCAGCACCCCACTAGCGGGACGGGTTTACGGGGAGCTGTTTTTT. Protein sequence: CASTPLAGRVYGELFF.

V is TRBV2 and J is TRBJ2-5; 8 bases match TRBD2. Germline values: CDR1 SNHLY, CDR2 FYNNEI. J lost 6 bases, V lost 6 bases, and 3 bases had no gene match. This CDR3 spans 12 amino acids. CDR3 nucleotides: TGTGCCAGCAGCGGGACTAGACAGACCCAGTACTTC. Its protein product is CASSGTRQTQYF.

This clone was counted a few times. The chain carries TRBV10-3 and TRBJ1-2; the D is unclear. The germline V gene has CDR1 ENHRY and CDR2 SYGVKD. V gave up 11 bases and J gave up 2 bases, with 18 bases separating them. The CDR3 runs 14 residues. The CDR3 DNA reads TGTGCCTGTCAAAAGGGAACTACGAACTATGGCTACACCTTC. Its protein product is CACQKGTTNYGYTF.

CDR3 sequence reads: CASSSHRDRGSYNEQFF. The CDR3 bases are TGTGCCAGCAGCTCCCACCGGGACAGGGGGTCCTACAATGAGCAGTTCTTC. V is TRBV7-2 and J is TRBJ2-1, with 11 bases identical to TRBD1. Germline V gives CDR1 SGHTA, CDR2 FQGNSA. CDR3 size: 17 residues. The J segment lost 1 base and the V segment lost 4 bases, leaving 6 bases of the junction unmatched.

V is TRBV29-1 and J is TRBJ2-3, with D possibly being TRBD2 (6 bases). CDR3 length: 13 residues. V lost 3 bases, J lost 8 bases, and 15 bases lay in between. Germline loops: CDR1 SQVTM, CDR2 ANQGSEA. The CDR3 here is CSVDSGVRGTQYF. The CDR3 DNA is TGCAGCGTTGATTCGGGGGTACGCGGTACGCAGTATTTT.

This clone has a handful of counts. The chain links TRBV28 to TRBJ2-5; D is unresolved. CDR1 and CDR2 (germline): MDHEN, SYDVKM. V lost 2 bases, J lost 5 bases, and 15 bases lay in between. This CDR3 contains 15 residues. The CDR3 here is CASSLIGPSSETQYF. CDR3 bases: TGTGCCAGCAGTTTAATCGGACCATCCTCGGAGACCCAGTACTTC.

This clone has a handful of counts. This sequence joins TRBV7-3 and TRBJ2-5; 9 positions agree with TRBD2. The CDR3 contains 16 residues. Trimming took 0 bases from V and 1 from J; bases not matched to a gene: 3. CDR1 and CDR2 from the germline V gene are SGHTA and FQGTGA. The DNA of the CDR3 is TGTGCCAGCAGCTTAACCGCGACTAGCGGCCAAGAGACCCAGTACTTC. Protein: CASSLTATSGQETQYF.

In this sample, this clone turned up a few times. J is TRBJ2-7 and V is TRBV7-9; no clear D gene. The germline CDR1 and CDR2 sequences are SEHNR and FQNEAQ (reference sequence). With 1 base removed from V and 12 bases from J, the gap between germline ends came to 22 bases. CDR3 length: 15 amino acids. CDR3 residues: CASSLEMLPVQVRYF. CDR3 in DNA: TGTGCCAGCAGCTTAGAGATGCTACCGGTGCAAGTTCGGTACTTC.

The chain has TRBV28 and TRBJ2-7; D is unclear. Germline V gene sequence: CDR1 MDHEN, CDR2 SYDVKM. Trimming removed 6 bases from V and 5 bases from J, with 20 bases in between. This CDR3 is 15 amino acids long. The CDR3 region is CASRQTRTPSHEQYF. In DNA form, the CDR3 reads TGTGCCAGCAGGCAGACCCGAACCCCGAGCCACGAGCAGTACTTC.

This clone has only a few counts. The CDR3 region has the DNA TGTGCCACCTATTCTAGCGAGCAAGAGACCCAGTACTTC. The encoded protein is CATYSSEQETQYF. The chain couples TRBV10-3 to TRBJ2-5, with D possibly matching TRBD2 (6 bases). V shed 10 bases and J shed 2 bases, with 14 bases lying between them. CDR1 and CDR2 (germline): ENHRY, SYGVKD. The CDR3 loop spans 13 amino acids.

This clone was found a few times. The chain carries TRBV2 and TRBJ2-2; 7 nucleotides match TRBD1. This CDR3 region has 13 residues. J gave up 5 bases and V 7 bases, and 4 bases lay outside the gene matches. Germline V gene lookup returns CDR1 SNHLY and CDR2 FYNNEI. CDR3 in DNA: TGTGCCAGCAACAGACAGGGAACCGGGGAGCTGTTTTTT. Translating it yields CASNRQGTGELFF.

This clone was seen more than once but under ten times. The V call is TRBV10-3, the J call TRBJ1-5, with 8 bases aligning to TRBD1. Looked up from germline, CDR1 is ENHRY and CDR2 is SYGVKD. CDR3 length: 12 residues. The V segment lost 8 bases and the J segment 7 bases; nucleotides outside the gene matches: 4. The CDR3 DNA sequence: TGTGCCATCGGACAGGGCGGCCAGCCCCAGCATTTT. Translated: CAIGQGGQPQHF.

The rearrangement joins TRBV11-2 to TRBJ2-7; D unresolved. Germline V gene data show CDR1 as SGHAT and CDR2 as FQNNGV. The CDR3 has 15 residues. V lost 5 bases and J 3 bases, leaving 17 bases between the germline ends. DNA for the CDR3: TGTGCCAGCAGCCCCTTCCCCCCTAGGAACTACGAGCAGTACTTC. Residues: CASSPFPPRNYEQYF.

The chain has TRBV5-5 and TRBJ2-1; D ambiguous. Per germline, CDR1 SGHKS and CDR2 YYEKEE (reference sequence). The CDR3 consists of 15 residues. Trimming shortened V by 0 bases and J by 6 bases, and 13 bases separated the two germline ends. The CDR3 region is CASSLGPLSSNEQFF. The CDR3 coding sequence is TGTGCCAGCAGCTTGGGACCGCTCTCGTCCAATGAGCAGTTCTTC.

The chain has TRBV5-4 and TRBJ2-2; D is unclear. This CDR3 region has 15 residues. V gave up 1 base and J gave up 2 bases, with 9 bases separating them. From germline, CDR1 is SGHNT and CDR2 YYREEE (reference sequence). The CDR3 protein is CASSLPRANTGELFF. The CDR3 DNA reads TGTGCCAGCAGCTTGCCAAGAGCTAACACCGGGGAGCTGTTTTTT.

The chain is built from TRBV4-3 and TRBJ2-6; 8 nucleotides line up with TRBD2. V dropped 0 bases and J dropped 4; count of bases not matched to a gene: 14. The CDR3 has 20 residues. Germline CDR1 and CDR2: LGHNA and YSLEER. DNA of the CDR3: TGCGCCAGCAGCCAAGATATACTAGCGGCCACCCCCTCAGGGGCCAACGTCCTGACTTTC. It is translated as CASSQDILAATPSGANVLTF.

The rearrangement links TRBV7-2 to TRBJ2-1; D gene ambiguous. Between the trimmed V and J ends, which lost 4 bases and 12 bases, there was a span of 13 bases. From germline, CDR1 is SGHTA and CDR2 FQGNSA. The CDR3 has 12 residues. DNA for the CDR3: TGTGCCAGCAGCTCCCTAGGGCTAAGGCAGTTCTTC. Protein sequence: CASSSLGLRQFF.

This clone has just a few counts. The chain combines TRBV6-5 with TRBJ1-2, with D maybe TRBD1 (6 bases). Germline V gene data show CDR1 as MNHEY and CDR2 as SVGAGI. V was cut by 7 bases and J by 6 bases, with 12 bases left in between. This CDR3 contains 12 residues. The CDR3 DNA is TGTGCCAGCACACGGACAGAACATGGCTACACCTTC. Translation: CASTRTEHGYTF.

V gene TRBV19 combines with J gene TRBJ2-1; D not certain. Germline V lookup: CDR1 LNHDA, CDR2 SQIVND (reference sequence). The CDR3 covers 15 residues. Trimming left V 2 bases short and J 0 bases short, with 8 bases between. The CDR3 loop reads CASSIQVYSYNEQFF. The DNA for the CDR3 is TGTGCCAGTAGTATACAGGTCTACTCCTACAATGAGCAGTTCTTC.